This T cell receptor (beta chain) was sequenced in a study of cytomegalovirus exposure and HLA in healthy donors. For the study at large: It was reported in a later analysis that the 95 to 150 validation repertoires used the same platform as the approximately 690 first-cohort repertoires. Study-level results: Despite most TCR sequences being rare, some public TCRs occurred in many donors. The listing of approximately 160 TCR beta chains classed them as cytomegalovirus-associated.

The CDR3 loop spans 14 amino acids. In germline, CDR1 is SGHRS, CDR2 YFSETQ. V shed 4 bases, J shed 1 base, and the junction held 2 bases outside the gene matches. Sequenced by immunoSEQ multiplex PCR; TCRdb stores in-frame clones only, minus some. This sample has a few hundred thousand clones; around 86% occur once, and the top ten carry around 0.84%. Comments on this clone: Its antigen is not identified.

Sequenced input: PBMCs. The receptor was isolated from a woman aged 18-29 years in good health and CMV-seronegative. The genes are TRBV5-1 and TRBJ1-1; 9 bases map to TRBD1. CDR3 sequence reads: CASSKGQGNTEAFF. The CDR3 DNA follows: TGCGCCAGCAGCAAGGGACAGGGGAACACTGAAGCTTTCTTT.